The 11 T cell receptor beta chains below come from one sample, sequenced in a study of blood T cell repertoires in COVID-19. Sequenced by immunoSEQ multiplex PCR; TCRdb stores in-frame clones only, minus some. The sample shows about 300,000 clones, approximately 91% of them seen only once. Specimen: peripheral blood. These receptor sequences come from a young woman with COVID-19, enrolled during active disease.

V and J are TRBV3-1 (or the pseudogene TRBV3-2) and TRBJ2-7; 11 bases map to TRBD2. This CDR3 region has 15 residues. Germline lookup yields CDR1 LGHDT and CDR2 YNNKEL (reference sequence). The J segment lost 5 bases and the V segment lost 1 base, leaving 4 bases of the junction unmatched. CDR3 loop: CASSQVAGGLHEQYF. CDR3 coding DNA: TGTGCCAGCAGCCAAGTAGCGGGAGGGCTTCACGAGCAGTACTTC.

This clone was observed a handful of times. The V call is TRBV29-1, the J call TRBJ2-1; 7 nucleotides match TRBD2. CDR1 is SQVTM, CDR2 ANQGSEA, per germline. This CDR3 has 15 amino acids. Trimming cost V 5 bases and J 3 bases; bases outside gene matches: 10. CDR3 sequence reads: CSVRVSGAHYNEQFF. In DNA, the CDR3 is TGCAGCGTTCGTGTAAGCGGGGCCCACTACAATGAGCAGTTCTTC.

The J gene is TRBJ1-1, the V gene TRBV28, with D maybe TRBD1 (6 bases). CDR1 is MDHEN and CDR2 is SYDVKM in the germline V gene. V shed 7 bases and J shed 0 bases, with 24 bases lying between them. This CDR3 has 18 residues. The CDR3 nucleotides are TGTGCCAGCACCCGAGGAGGCCAACAGGGACGGGTGAACACTGAAGCTTTCTTT. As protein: CASTRGGQQGRVNTEAFF.

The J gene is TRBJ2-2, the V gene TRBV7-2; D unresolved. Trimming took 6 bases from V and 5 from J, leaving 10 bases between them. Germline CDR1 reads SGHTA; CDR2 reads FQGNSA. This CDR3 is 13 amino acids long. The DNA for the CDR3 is TGTGCCAGCAGTCCGACGAGGACCGGGGAGCTGTTTTTT. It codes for CASSPTRTGELFF.

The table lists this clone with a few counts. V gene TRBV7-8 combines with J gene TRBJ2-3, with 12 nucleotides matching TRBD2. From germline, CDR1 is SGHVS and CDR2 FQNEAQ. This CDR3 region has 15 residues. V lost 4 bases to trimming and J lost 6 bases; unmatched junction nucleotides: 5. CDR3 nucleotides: TGTGCCAGCAGCTGGAGACTAGCGGGAGTTGATACGCAGTATTTT. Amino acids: CASSWRLAGVDTQYF. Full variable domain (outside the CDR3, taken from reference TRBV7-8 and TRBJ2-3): GAGVSQSPRYKVAKRGQDVALRCDPISGHVSLFWYQQALGQGPEFLTYFQNEAQLDKSGLPSDRFFAERPEGSVSTLKIQRTQQEDSAVYLCASSWRLAGVDTQYFGPGTRLTVL.

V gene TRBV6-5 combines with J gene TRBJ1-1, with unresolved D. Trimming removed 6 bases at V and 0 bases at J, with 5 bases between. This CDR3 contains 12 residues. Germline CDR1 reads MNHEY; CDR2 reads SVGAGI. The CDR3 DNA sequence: TGTGCCAGCAGAGCGATGAACACTGAAGCTTTCTTT. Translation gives CASRAMNTEAFF.

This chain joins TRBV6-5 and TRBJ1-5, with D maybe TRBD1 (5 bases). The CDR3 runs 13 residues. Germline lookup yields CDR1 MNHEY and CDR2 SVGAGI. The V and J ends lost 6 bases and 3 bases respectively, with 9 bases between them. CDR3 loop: CASRRQINQPQHF. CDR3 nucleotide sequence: TGTGCCAGCAGGAGACAGATCAATCAGCCCCAGCATTTT.

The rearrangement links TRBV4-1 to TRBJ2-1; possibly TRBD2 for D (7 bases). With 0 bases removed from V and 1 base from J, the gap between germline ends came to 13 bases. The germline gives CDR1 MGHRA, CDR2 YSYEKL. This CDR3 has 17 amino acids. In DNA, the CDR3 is TGCGCCAGCAGCCAAGATCCAAAGGGGGGGTCCTACAATGAGCAGTTCTTC. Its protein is CASSQDPKGGSYNEQFF.

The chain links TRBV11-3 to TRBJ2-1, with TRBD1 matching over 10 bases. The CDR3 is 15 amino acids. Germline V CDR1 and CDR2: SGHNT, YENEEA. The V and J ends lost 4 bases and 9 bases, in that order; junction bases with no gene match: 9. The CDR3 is CASSSSGTGDSEQFF. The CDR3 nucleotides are TGTGCCAGCAGCTCGTCGGGGACAGGGGACAGTGAGCAGTTCTTC.

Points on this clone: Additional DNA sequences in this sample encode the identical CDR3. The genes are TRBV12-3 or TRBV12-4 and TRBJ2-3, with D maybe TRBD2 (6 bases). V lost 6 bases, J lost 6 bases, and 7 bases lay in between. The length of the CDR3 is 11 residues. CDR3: CASSGGDTQYF. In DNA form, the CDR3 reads TGTGCCAGCAGCGGAGGGGATACGCAGTATTTT.

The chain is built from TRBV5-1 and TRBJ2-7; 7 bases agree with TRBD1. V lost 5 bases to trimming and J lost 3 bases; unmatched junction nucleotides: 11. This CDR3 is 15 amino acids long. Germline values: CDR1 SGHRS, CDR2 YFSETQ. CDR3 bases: TGCGCCAGCAGACCATCGACAGGGTCCTACTACGAGCAGTACTTC. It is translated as CASRPSTGSYYEQYF.